These 23 T cell receptor beta chains originate from one sample sequenced in a study of tumor-infiltrating lymphocytes in localized non-small cell lung cancer. Only in-frame clones appear in the TCRdb table, and some are missing; sequencing was by immunoSEQ multiplex PCR. The sample consists of 9,500 to 15,000 clones, around 80% of them appearing once. The sample was lung tumor tissue. These receptors all come from a human donor with non-small cell lung cancer.

The V and J genes are TRBV19 and TRBJ1-5; perhaps TRBD1 as D (5 bases). The CDR3 is 13 residues long. V gave up 11 bases and J gave up 5 bases, with 16 bases separating them. Germline loops: CDR1 LNHDA, CDR2 SQIVND (reference sequence). CDR3 region: CAAGAGRDQPQHF. Here the CDR3 DNA reads TGTGCCGCCGGGGCCGGTAGGGATCAGCCCCAGCATTTT.

This clone was picked up a small number of times. The chain links TRBV19 to TRBJ1-6, with a weak D call TRBD1 (5 bases). Trimming left V 4 bases short and J 7 bases short, with 11 bases between. Germline values: CDR1 LNHDA, CDR2 SQIVND (reference sequence). This CDR3 is 14 amino acids long. The CDR3, as DNA: TGTGCCAGTAGTAGAACCCCAGGGAATTCACCCCTCCACTTT. This gives the protein CASSRTPGNSPLHF.

The CDR3 reads CATRDSAYEQYF. CDR3 DNA sequence: TGTGCCACCAGGGACAGCGCATACGAGCAGTACTTC. This chain links TRBV25-1 with TRBJ2-7, with TRBD1 matching 7 bases. CDR3 length: 12 residues. Germline CDR1 reads MGHDK; CDR2 reads SYGVNS. After removal of 10 bases from V and 4 bases from J, the junction contained 7 bases not matched to a gene.

The sample holds one count of this clone. The chain links TRBV6-1 to TRBJ2-5; 7 bases are a match to TRBD2. V shed 4 bases, J shed 4 bases, and the junction held 6 bases outside the gene matches. This CDR3 is built from 14 residues. Germline assignment: CDR1 MNHNS and CDR2 SASEGT. DNA of the CDR3: TGTGCCAGCAGTGTGGGGGTAGCGGGAGAGACCCAGTACTTC. Amino acids: CASSVGVAGETQYF.

The genes are TRBV6-1 and TRBJ2-1; 11 positions match TRBD2. Germline V gene data show CDR1 as MNHNS and CDR2 as SASEGT. Trimming at V came to 6 bases and at J to 3 bases, leaving 4 bases not matched to a gene. CDR3 length: 15 residues. The CDR3 bases are TGTGCCAGCAGGATGACTAGCGGGGTCTACAATGAGCAGTTCTTC. Translating it yields CASRMTSGVYNEQFF.

This rearrangement joins TRBV27 to TRBJ2-7; maybe TRBD1 (5 bases). With 4 bases removed from V and 0 bases from J, the gap between germline ends came to 10 bases. The germline CDR1 and CDR2 sequences are MNHEY and SMNVEV (reference sequence). This CDR3 spans 14 amino acids. The DNA of the CDR3 is TGTGCCAGCAGTTCCCCAGGACACTCCTACGAGCAGTACTTC. It translates to CASSSPGHSYEQYF.

This rearrangement joins TRBV6-5 to TRBJ2-1; D remains ambiguous. This CDR3 spans 13 amino acids. Germline V CDR1 and CDR2: MNHEY, SVGAGI. Trimming left V 5 bases short and J 4 bases short, with 9 bases between. The CDR3 bases are TGTGCCAGCAGTACGGCCAAATACAATGAGCAGTTCTTC. This translates into CASSTAKYNEQFF.

In its sample, this clone was seen once. Without the conserved terminal phenylalanine or tryptophan, this CDR3 likely stems from a read error. It is unclear where the CDR3 begins or ends on the DNA, so no DNA is shown, and the CDR3 is as TCRdb lists it. The chain uses TRBV12-2 and TRBJ1-6; the table's D call TRBD1 went unverified against the DNA. TRBV12-2 corresponds to a pseudogene. The CDR3 has 15 residues if both end residues are counted. CDR3 sequence reads: CASRLAGRGQFTPPL.

To note about this clone: The same CDR3 arises from other DNA sequences in this sample as well. DNA for the CDR3: TGTGCCAGCTCACCGATCACCCGGAACACTGAAGCTTTCTTT. This sequence encodes CASSPITRNTEAFF. The chain recombines TRBV18 with TRBJ1-1; D not certain. The CDR3 is 14 residues long. Germline V gene lookup returns CDR1 KGHSH and CDR2 LQKENI. The germline V and J ends were trimmed by 3 bases and 1 base, with 9 bases remaining between them.

The V call is TRBV7-6, the J call TRBJ1-1; D may be TRBD1 (5 bases). V lost 5 bases and J 1 base, leaving 5 bases between the germline ends. Germline CDR1 and CDR2: SGHVS and FNYEAQ. The CDR3 length is 12 residues. CDR3 residues: CASSQGNTEAFF. The CDR3 bases are TGTGCCAGCAGCCAGGGGAACACTGAAGCTTTCTTT.

The chain uses TRBV5-1 and TRBJ2-1, with D possibly TRBD1 on 5 matching bases. The V end lost 5 bases, the J end lost 3 bases, and 9 bases lay between the germline ends. The CDR3 totals 13 residues. The germline V gene has CDR1 SGHRS and CDR2 YFSETQ. This CDR3 is CASSYDSYNEQFF. DNA of the CDR3: TGCGCCAGCAGTTACGACAGCTACAATGAGCAGTTCTTC. The variable domain in full, with the rest retrieved from reference TRBV5-1 and TRBJ2-1, is KAGVTQTPRYLIKTRGQQVTLSCSPISGHRSVSWYQQTPGQGLQFLFEYFSETQRNKGNFPGRFSGRQFSNSRSEMNVSTLELGDSALYLCASSYDSYNEQFFGPGTRLTVL.

This rearrangement joins TRBV6-1 to TRBJ1-2, with D tentatively TRBD1 (6 bases). The CDR3 spans 13 residues. Germline V gives CDR1 MNHNS, CDR2 SASEGT. Deletions cut 2 bases from V and 4 bases from J, with 8 bases between. CDR3 region: CASSEPGAYGYTF. The CDR3 DNA follows: TGTGCCAGCAGTGAACCGGGGGCCTATGGCTACACCTTC.

The chain is built from TRBV5-1 and TRBJ2-1; 7 bases fit TRBD1. Germline trimming cut 4 bases from V and 6 bases from J; bases unmatched to any gene: 13. CDR3 size: 16 residues. Germline CDR1 and CDR2: SGHRS and YFSETQ. The CDR3 is CASSPYSPRQGNEQFF. The CDR3 coding sequence is TGCGCCAGCAGCCCGTACTCACCCCGACAGGGCAATGAGCAGTTCTTC.

The V call is TRBV5-1, the J call TRBJ2-7; D possibly uses TRBD1 or TRBD2 (5 bases each). The CDR3 loop spans 12 amino acids. Trimming took off 4 bases at V and 6 bases at J, with 11 bases between the two ends. Germline CDR1 is SGHRS and CDR2 is YFSETQ. This chain's CDR3 is CASSPDGGEQYF. In nucleotides, the CDR3 is TGCGCCAGCAGCCCGGATGGGGGCGAGCAGTACTTC.

The chain carries TRBV6-5 and TRBJ1-2, with D maybe TRBD1 (5 bases). The CDR3 length is 12 residues. Looked up from germline, CDR1 is MNHEY and CDR2 is SVGAGI. V was trimmed by 5 bases and J by 4 bases, leaving 8 bases between them. The DNA for the CDR3 is TGTGCCAGCAGTATGGGGGGCTATGGCTACACCTTC. It encodes CASSMGGYGYTF.

The chain combines TRBV6-1 with TRBJ2-5; either TRBD1 or TRBD2 may supply D (5 bases each). The CDR3 is made up of 15 amino acids. Germline CDR1 and CDR2: MNHNS and SASEGT. V was shortened by 0 bases and J by 1 base, with 9 bases between the two germline ends. CDR3 in DNA: TGTGCCAGCAGTGAAGCGTCGGGGCGCCAAGAGACCCAGTACTTC. The encoded protein is CASSEASGRQETQYF.

Remarks on this clone: This CDR3 is also generated by other DNA sequences in the sample. The CDR3 DNA is TGTGCCAGCAGCCTCCTGGGCGTCTCTGGAAACACCATATATTTT. Protein sequence: CASSLLGVSGNTIYF. The V and J genes are TRBV7-9 and TRBJ1-3; D call uncertain. The CDR3 contains 15 residues. The germline V gene encodes CDR1 SEHNR and CDR2 FQNEAQ (reference sequence). V was trimmed by 5 bases and J by 0 bases, leaving 11 bases between them.

The chain carries TRBV19 and TRBJ1-2; 8 bases map to TRBD1. Germline values: CDR1 LNHDA, CDR2 SQIVND (reference sequence). The CDR3 length is 14 residues. Trimming took 11 bases from V and 8 from J; bases not matched to a gene: 16. Here the CDR3 reads CASHVVTGASGYTF. CDR3 nucleotide sequence: TGTGCCTCCCACGTCGTGACAGGGGCTTCGGGCTACACCTTC.

This clone was seen a single time. V usage is TRBV29-1 and J usage is TRBJ2-3, with D tentatively TRBD2 (5 bases). In germline, CDR1 is SQVTM, CDR2 ANQGSEA. There are 13 residues in the CDR3. Trimming took off 3 bases at V and 4 bases at J, with 11 bases between the two ends. The CDR3 coding sequence is TGCAGCGTTGAGTCGACCGGGGCAGATACGCAGTATTTT. This encodes CSVESTGADTQYF.

This chain joins TRBV29-1 and TRBJ1-2; no reliable D call. This CDR3 is built from 11 residues. Germline CDR1 is SQVTM and CDR2 is ANQGSEA. Trimming removed 4 bases from V and 7 bases from J, with 10 bases in between. The CDR3 DNA reads TGCAGCGTTGGGGTGGGCAGTGGCTACACCTTC. It codes for CSVGVGSGYTF.

The rearrangement links TRBV5-4 to TRBJ1-1; D remains ambiguous. Per the germline V gene, CDR1 is SGHNT and CDR2 is YYREEE (reference sequence). V was shortened by 0 bases and J by 3 bases, with 0 bases between the two germline ends. This CDR3 spans 11 amino acids. CDR3 residues: CASSLDTEAFF. Written as DNA, the CDR3 is TGTGCCAGCAGCTTGGACACTGAAGCTTTCTTT.

The chain recombines TRBV5-1 with TRBJ1-6, with D maybe TRBD1 (6 bases). The CDR3 covers 14 residues. The germline V and J ends were trimmed by 0 bases and 10 bases, with 11 bases remaining between them. In germline, CDR1 is SGHRS, CDR2 YFSETQ. In nucleotides, the CDR3 is TGCGCCAGCAGCTTGGCCTGGGGGGCCTCACCCCTCCACTTT. Amino acid sequence: CASSLAWGASPLHF.

The chain couples TRBV2 to TRBJ1-1, with D possibly TRBD1 on 6 matching bases. Germline V gene sequence: CDR1 SNHLY, CDR2 FYNNEI. V dropped 3 bases and J dropped 1 base, with 18 bases sitting between them. CDR3 length: 17 amino acids. The CDR3 bases are TGTGCCAGCAGTGATGGTAGGAACAGGGCAACGAACACTGAAGCTTTCTTT. The encoded protein is CASSDGRNRATNTEAFF.